The entry that follows covers one TCR beta chain sequence. This record belongs to a study of monozygotic twins with inflammatory bowel disease. With the 5' RACE reads reprocessed, TCRdb shows one record per CDR3 protein and no DNA. This sample lists around 410,000 distinct CDR3 sequences; its ten largest clones have roughly 2.5%. CDR1 is GTSNPN and CDR2 is SVGIG in the germline V gene (reference sequence). CDR3 length: 13 amino acids. The chain uses TRBV30 and TRBJ2-3. This TCR was sampled from a human donor with ulcerative colitis or Crohn's disease, or a healthy co-twin of an affected twin (not recorded which). The sample consisted of blood. CDR3 amino acids: CAWSLQITDTQYF.